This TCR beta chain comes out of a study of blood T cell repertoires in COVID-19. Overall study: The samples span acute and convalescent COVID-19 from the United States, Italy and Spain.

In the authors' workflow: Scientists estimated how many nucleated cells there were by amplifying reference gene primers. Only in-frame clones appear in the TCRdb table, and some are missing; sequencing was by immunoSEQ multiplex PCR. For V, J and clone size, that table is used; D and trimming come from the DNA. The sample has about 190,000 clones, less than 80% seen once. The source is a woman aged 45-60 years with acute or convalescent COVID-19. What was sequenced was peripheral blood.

In DNA form, the CDR3 reads TGTGCCATCAGTGAGGGCCTAGCGGGGGCTTCAGATACGCAGTATTTT. This codes for CAISEGLAGASDTQYF. The genes are TRBV10-3 and TRBJ2-3; 10 bases fit TRBD2. After removal of 2 bases from V and 4 bases from J, the junction contained 6 bases not matched to a gene. The CDR3 is made up of 16 amino acids. Germline V gene sequence: CDR1 ENHRY, CDR2 SYGVKD.